These 21 T cell receptor beta chains came from one sample sequenced in a study of T cells expressing NK-cell markers. From its re-call of the 5' RACE reads, TCRdb lists each CDR3 protein once, without DNA. The sample features over 100,000 distinct CDR3 sequences, with roughly 18% in its top ten. Sequencing was performed on blood T cells: a sorted CD56 or NKG2C T cell subset, CD4+ or CD8+ T cells, or bulk PBMC T cells (not recorded which). All receptors derive from a woman aged 18 to 75 in good health.

This sequence joins TRBV29-1 and TRBJ2-7. In germline, CDR1 is SQVTM, CDR2 ANQGSEA. This CDR3 comprises 11 residues. CDR3 loop: CSAAVVDEQYF.

The V gene is TRBV29-1, the J gene TRBJ2-1; TCRdb's D call of TRBD1 is untestable without DNA. The CDR3 consists of 12 residues. Germline lookup yields CDR1 SQVTM and CDR2 ANQGSEA. The chain's CDR3 is CSAFGGNNEQFF.

J is TRBJ2-1 and V is TRBV12-3 or TRBV12-4; checking the TCRdb D call of TRBD1 is not possible without DNA. The CDR3 is 13 residues long. The CDR3 sequence: CASRGQGTDEQFF.

The chain has TRBV7-2 and TRBJ1-6; absent DNA, TCRdb's TRBD1 call cannot be checked. The CDR3 length is 15 residues. CDR1 SGHTA and CDR2 FQGNSA come from the germline V gene. The CDR3 loop is CASSLLTGGNSPLHF.

The J gene is TRBJ1-1, the V gene TRBV5-1; TCRdb reports TRBD1, a call that lacks DNA to check it against. CDR1 SGHRS and CDR2 YFSETQ come from the germline V gene. This CDR3 spans 13 amino acids. The CDR3 reads CASSSTGEPEAFF. The entire variable domain, with the rest obtained from reference TRBV5-1 and TRBJ1-1, is as follows: KAGVTQTPRYLIKTRGQQVTLSCSPISGHRSVSWYQQTPGQGLQFLFEYFSETQRNKGNFPGRFSGRQFSNSRSEMNVSTLELGDSALYLCASSSTGEPEAFFGQGTRLTVV.

The chain links TRBV14 to TRBJ1-4; the D call of TRBD1 rests on TCRdb alone, since no DNA is present to check it. This CDR3 has 15 residues. Germline V lookup: CDR1 SGHDN, CDR2 FVKESK. The CDR3 here is CASNLGGTGVEQLFF. The variable domain in full, completed from reference TRBV14 and TRBJ1-4, reads EAGVTQFPSHSVIEKGQTVTLRCDPISGHDNLYWYRRVMGKEIKFLLHFVKESKQDESGMPNNRFLAERTGGTYSTLKVQPAELEDSGVYFCASNLGGTGVEQLFFGSGTQLSVL.

The chain uses TRBV7-9 and TRBJ2-1; TCRdb lists TRBD1, though no DNA is available to test this call. The V gene's germline CDR1 is SEHNR and CDR2 FQNEAQ (reference sequence). The CDR3 contains 16 residues. This CDR3 is CASSLAGPGAVNEQFF.

The genes are TRBV4-1 and TRBJ2-1; the TRBD2 assignment by TCRdb is unverifiable without DNA. The CDR3 covers 12 residues. Germline V gene lookup returns CDR1 MGHRA and CDR2 YSYEKL. The CDR3 loop is CASSQGGIEQFF.

This sequence joins TRBV27 and TRBJ2-1; TCRdb's assignment of TRBD2 cannot be checked, as there is no DNA. Per germline, CDR1 MNHEY and CDR2 SMNVEV (reference sequence). The CDR3 loop spans 15 amino acids. The CDR3 is CASSLYSGVDNEQFF.

The chain links TRBV4-3 to TRBJ1-4. This CDR3 is built from 16 residues. Germline V lookup: CDR1 LGHNA, CDR2 YSLEER. CDR3: CASSQEPLRSNEKLFF.

This sequence joins TRBV5-8 and TRBJ2-3. The CDR3 is 11 residues long. From germline, CDR1 is SGHTS and CDR2 YDEGEE. CDR3 sequence: CASSLPATQYF.

The J gene is TRBJ2-1, the V gene TRBV20-1; the TCRdb D gene call, TRBD2, has no DNA to confirm it. The CDR3 extends over 14 amino acids. The V gene's germline CDR1 is DFQATT and CDR2 SNEGSKA (reference sequence). This CDR3 reads CSATGVTTHNEQFF.

The chain uses TRBV29-1 and TRBJ2-1; TCRdb reports TRBD1, a call that lacks DNA to check it against. Germline V gene data show CDR1 as SQVTM and CDR2 as ANQGSEA. CDR3 length: 14 amino acids. The CDR3 sequence: CSVDEGRKNNEQFF.

The chain combines TRBV4-3 with TRBJ2-7; the D gene TCRdb calls, TRBD2, cannot be checked with no DNA. The CDR3 is made up of 15 amino acids. The germline V gene has CDR1 LGHNA and CDR2 YSLEER. Here the CDR3 reads CASSQDMEGVDEQYF.

V gene TRBV4-3 combines with J gene TRBJ2-3. This CDR3 is built from 14 residues. The germline CDR1 and CDR2 sequences are LGHNA and YSLEER. The CDR3: CASSQDQGTDTQYF.

The genes are TRBV2 and TRBJ2-1. Per the germline V gene, CDR1 is SNHLY and CDR2 is FYNNEI. The CDR3 loop spans 13 amino acids. The CDR3 here is CASSEGQINEQFF.

V usage is TRBV11-1 and J usage is TRBJ1-6; TCRdb calls TRBD1, which cannot be checked without DNA. The CDR3 covers 18 residues. Germline V gene sequence: CDR1 SGHAT, CDR2 FQDESV (reference sequence). The CDR3 sequence is CASSLCGATKQNNSPLHF.

The chain joins TRBV19 to TRBJ1-5. Germline assignment: CDR1 LNHDA and CDR2 SQIVND (reference sequence). The CDR3 has 13 amino acids. The CDR3 protein is CASSISVTQPQHF. Drawing the rest from reference TRBV19 and TRBJ1-5, the complete variable domain is DGGITQSPKYLFRKEGQNVTLSCEQNLNHDAMYWYRQDPGQGLRLIYYSQIVNDFQKGDIAEGYSVSREKKESFPLTVTSAQKNPTAFYLCASSISVTQPQHFGDGTRLSIL.

V and J are TRBV12-3 or TRBV12-4 and TRBJ1-6; TCRdb's assignment of TRBD1 cannot be checked, as there is no DNA. This CDR3 has 14 residues. The CDR3 spells CASTLGQGLSPLHF.

The chain combines TRBV13 with TRBJ2-7; without DNA, the TCRdb call of TRBD2 cannot be checked. This CDR3 comprises 16 residues. Germline CDR1 and CDR2: PRHDT and FYEKMQ (reference sequence). The CDR3 reads CASSIRLAGIFHEQYF.

The chain's CDR3 is CAWSFGGRGEQYF. The chain has TRBV30 and TRBJ2-7; the D call of TRBD1 rests on TCRdb alone, since no DNA is present to check it. The CDR3 is 13 amino acids. CDR1 is GTSNPN, CDR2 SVGIG, per germline (reference sequence).